A selection of T cell receptor beta chains follows, all from one sample in a study of blood T cell repertoires in COVID-19. The assay was immunoSEQ multiplex PCR, and TCRdb's table has in-frame clones only and misses some. Here the sample spans about 120,000 clones, about 70% being singletons. The material sequenced was peripheral blood. The receptors derive from a woman aged 70-85 years with acute or convalescent COVID-19. The conserved cysteine and the conserved F or W are not part of the CDR3 here.

>13|TRBV18
ASSPPGQGSGGYT
>13|TRBV7-2
ASSLGQGRNQPQH
>15|TRBV7-2
ASSPPGGPPSTDTQY
>13|TRBV14
ASSPHGGTQETQY
>13|TRBV4-3
ASSQATQGNYGYT
>11|TRBV6-5
ASSYGQGETQY
>12|TRBV9
ASSVAWDSVGYT
>12|TRBV19
ASSTQGPNTEAF
>11|TRBV6-5
ASSYGVSGYPH
>15|TRBV1
TSSHFRSGSSYNEQF
>13|TRBV11-2
ASSSWDRGGETQY
>12|TRBV6-5
ASRRQGHNSPLH
>14|TRBV5-5
ASSLVASGWANVLT
>13|TRBV6-5
ASSYSSVGRNTIY
>12|TRBV28
ASSTMNRVNGYT
>10|TRBV5-1
ASSRVAGELF
>12|TRBV19
ASSSLHRGTEAF
>13|TRBV19
ASSTAVGGRETQY
>15|TRBV18
ASSPPLAAGGNTEAF
>9|TRBV30
AWSLYNEQF
>14|TRBV6-1
ASSEGSNGRIGEQF
>12|TRBV2
ASTQDSAGNTIY
>13|TRBV10-3
AISDPGQGGYEQY
>8|TRBV28
ATWNTEAF
>13|TRBV5-1
ASSLELAGTDTQY
>14|TRBV6-6
ASSYTSGSVSHEQF
>10|TRBV12-3/TRBV12-4
ASSFSGQPQH
>13|TRBV10-2
ASSVSGGKKETQY
>12|TRBV7-6
ASSLSGRIDEQF
>13|TRBV9
ASSVWTGQTDTQY
>12|TRBV5-1
ASRTSGSTDTQY
>12|TRBV29-1
SVERVEGTDTQY
>13|TRBV3-1/TRBV3-2
ASSPGGQAGYGYT
>13|TRBV7-9
ASSLVRQGTYEQY
>12|TRBV28
ASSLDRGREKLF
>15|TRBV13
ASSLLSSGGWADTQY
>13|TRBV15
ATSRDRLAGGTQY
>12|TRBV19
ASSIVSVNYGYT
>12|TRBV3-1/TRBV3-2
ASSQGYTGDEAF
>11|TRBV27
ASSLFRGETQY
>10|TRBV7-3
ASRQQNTEAF
>13|TRBV28
ASSTGQGRDQPQH
>12|TRBV7-2
ASTWDRGGYGYT
>13|TRBV9
ASSVEGPSGSPLH
>11|TRBV27
ASSAGQNTEAF
>11|TRBV5-1
ASSFEQGNIQY
>13|TRBV24-1
ATSDFTSGPGELF
>12|TRBV7-8
ASSLLGVGETQY
>14|TRBV28
ASSLYTGQGDYGYT
>13|TRBV15
ATSTFRDRTDTQY
>12|TRBV28
ASSGRGGTYGYT